This T cell receptor (beta chain) was obtained from a study of post-analysis software for immune sequencing data. Unique molecular identifiers were carried by the TCR beta cDNA libraries. A single record per CDR3 protein comes from TCRdb applying MiXCR to the PCR reads. There are about 430,000 distinct CDR3 sequences in the sample; 39% occur only once, and approximately 7.6% lies in the top ten. Study conclusions and caveats: Patients used several TRBV segments, including TRBV5-6, TRBV5-1 and TRBV20-1, more often than controls. People with multiple sclerosis had a significantly lower normalized Chao1 diversity than controls did.

Germline-derived CDR1 and CDR2 are DFQATT and SNEGSKA (reference sequence). The CDR3 consists of 17 residues. The ends lost 0 bases at V and 6 bases at J; junction bases unmatched: 13. This clonotype was detected a few times. Its target is not known. The sample consisted of blood. The receptor comes from a girl aged 2 to 9 with multiple sclerosis. This chain joins TRBV20-1 and TRBJ2-3; 9 bases fit TRBD2. CDR3 sequence (DNA): TGCAGTGCTAGAGATCATAAGCTGCGGGAGGGCCAGGATACGCAGTATTTT. Protein product: CSARDHKLREGQDTQYF.